This is a list of T cell receptor beta chains from one sample in a study of identical twins. TCRdb ran MiXCR on the 5' RACE reads and lists one entry per CDR3 protein. This table holds 210,000 or so distinct CDR3 sequences, roughly 7.5% found once. The same sample was also used in a study of yellow fever vaccine responses in identical twins.

The specimen was memory (CD45RO+) T cells sorted from blood. All receptors come from a young woman in good health. Both conserved end residues are part of each CDR3. Fields, in order: clone size, V gene, D gene, J gene, CDR3 protein, CDR3 DNA. D genes are given only for firm matches. Clone size is not always given. Where it is, it says once, few, many or a class for expanded clones.

few,TRBV4-1,TRBD1,TRBJ1-5,CASRDAEGTGGPYSNQPQHF,TGCGCCAGCCGCGACGCGGAGGGGACAGGGGGACCTTATAGCAATCAGCCCCAGCATTTT
-,TRBV20-1,-,TRBJ2-5,CSARHGTGKETQYF,TGCAGTGCTAGACACGGGACTGGGAAAGAGACCCAGTACTTC
many,TRBV6-4,-,TRBJ2-2,CASSDSFGKSGELFF,TGTGCCAGCAGTGACTCCTTTGGGAAATCCGGGGAGCTGTTTTTT
few,TRBV4-1,TRBD1,TRBJ2-7,CASSQVQGARSEQYF,TGCGCCAGCAGCCAAGTGCAGGGGGCGCGGTCCGAGCAGTACTTC
many,TRBV28,-,TRBJ2-1,CASRAPKQPTPFF,TGTGCCAGCAGGGCCCCAAAACAGCCCACTCCGTTCTTC
-,TRBV9,-,TRBJ2-7,CASSVDTGWEEQYF,TGTGCCAGCAGCGTAGATACGGGATGGGAAGAGCAGTACTTC
many,TRBV2,TRBD2,TRBJ2-2,CASRTSGQNTGELFF,TGTGCCAGCAGGACTAGCGGGCAGAACACCGGGGAGCTGTTTTTT
many,TRBV12-3/TRBV12-4,-,TRBJ2-1,CASSPSAHEQFF,TGTGCCAGCAGCCCTAGCGCCCATGAGCAGTTCTTC
-,TRBV7-2,TRBD1,TRBJ1-1,CASSLPRGGWTEAFF,TGTGCCAGCAGCTTACCGAGAGGGGGCTGGACTGAAGCTTTCTTT
-,TRBV18,-,TRBJ2-2,CASSGLTGELFF,TGTGCCAGCTCGGGATTAACCGGGGAGCTGTTTTTT
few,TRBV2,-,TRBJ2-2,CASSVGPMGELFF,TGTGCCAGCAGTGTCGGGCCCATGGGGGAGCTGTTTTTT
many,TRBV20-1,TRBD2,TRBJ2-7,CSAASGMGEQYF,TGCAGTGCTGCTAGCGGGATGGGCGAGCAGTACTTC
many,TRBV5-5,TRBD2,TRBJ2-2,CASSFLAGVRNTGELFF,TGTGCCAGCAGCTTCCTAGCGGGAGTGAGGAACACCGGGGAGCTGTTTTTT
-,TRBV3-1,-,TRBJ2-1,CATSPYSLSYNEQFF,TGTGCCACCTCCCCTTACTCCCTCTCCTACAATGAGCAGTTCTTC
many,TRBV9,TRBD2,TRBJ2-1,CASSAIAGGPIDEQFF,TGTGCCAGCAGCGCCATAGCGGGGGGGCCGATCGATGAGCAGTTCTTC
-,TRBV5-1,TRBD1,TRBJ2-3,CASSSGTGGFTQYF,TGCGCCAGCAGCTCCGGGACAGGGGGCTTTACGCAGTATTTT
-,TRBV11-2,TRBD1,TRBJ2-5,CATNDRGLEETQYF,TGTGCCACCAACGACAGGGGGCTGGAAGAGACCCAGTACTTC
few,TRBV6-2/TRBV6-3,-,TRBJ2-1,CASSYRAGNYNEQFF,TGTGCCAGCAGTTACCGTGCCGGAAACTACAATGAGCAGTTCTTC
-,TRBV20-1,-,TRBJ2-3,CSARVPPTDTQYF,TGCAGTGCTAGAGTACCCCCTACAGATACGCAGTATTTT
many,TRBV28,-,TRBJ2-1,CASSFLAGGASSYNEQFF,TGTGCCAGCAGTTTCTTAGCCGGCGGGGCCTCTTCATACAATGAGCAGTTCTTC
few,TRBV6-1,-,TRBJ2-7,CASKWGTAVVEQYF,TGTGCCAGCAAGTGGGGGACTGCCGTCGTCGAGCAGTACTTC
many,TRBV12-3/TRBV12-4,TRBD1,TRBJ1-2,CASSPLRGGAGIYGYTF,TGTGCCAGCAGTCCCTTAAGAGGGGGCGCGGGAATCTATGGCTACACCTTC
-,TRBV20-1,-,TRBJ2-5,CSASHGGSTSGETQYF,TGCAGTGCTAGTCACGGCGGAAGTACCTCCGGGGAGACCCAGTACTTC
many,TRBV12-3/TRBV12-4,-,TRBJ2-2,CASSLWSTGELFF,TGTGCCAGCAGTTTATGGTCCACCGGGGAGCTGTTTTTT
many,TRBV7-2,TRBD1,TRBJ2-7,CASSRGETGLHEQYF,TGTGCCAGCAGCCGAGGGGAGACAGGGCTCCACGAGCAGTACTTC
few,TRBV15,-,TRBJ1-1,CATSRTTGFPEAFF,TGTGCCACCAGCAGAACAACAGGGTTCCCTGAAGCTTTCTTT
many,TRBV12-3/TRBV12-4,-,TRBJ1-4,CASSLSEKLFF,TGTGCCAGCAGTTTGAGTGAAAAACTGTTTTTT
many,TRBV14,TRBD1,TRBJ1-1,CASSQRKTGRGTEAFF,TGTGCCAGCAGCCAACGGAAGACAGGGAGAGGCACTGAAGCTTTCTTT
-,TRBV10-3,TRBD1,TRBJ2-6,CAISEGDSFSGANVLTF,TGTGCCATCAGTGAGGGGGACAGTTTCTCTGGGGCCAACGTCCTGACTTTC
-,TRBV11-2,TRBD2,TRBJ2-1,CASSLGLREVNEQFF,TGTGCCAGCAGCTTAGGTCTGCGGGAGGTCAATGAGCAGTTCTTC
-,TRBV15,-,TRBJ2-3,CATSRDSDRFANTQYF,TGTGCCACCAGCAGAGATTCCGACAGGTTTGCAAATACGCAGTATTTT
few,TRBV6-5,TRBD1,TRBJ1-1,CASSYDRGFEAFF,TGTGCCAGCAGTTACGACAGGGGCTTTGAAGCTTTCTTT
once,TRBV15,TRBD2,TRBJ2-2,CATSRDTSRELGGELFF,TGTGCCACCAGCAGAGATACTTCGCGGGAGCTTGGCGGGGAGCTGTTTTTT
-,TRBV28,TRBD2,TRBJ2-7,CASSSGTSVRYEQYF,TGTGCCAGCAGTTCCGGGACTAGCGTTCGGTACGAGCAGTACTTC
many,TRBV24-1,-,TRBJ2-2,CATGGPTITGELFF,TGTGCCACAGGGGGACCGACAATCACCGGGGAGCTGTTTTTT
many,TRBV7-9,-,TRBJ2-7,CASSLGGWDEQYF,TGTGCCAGCAGCTTAGGGGGCTGGGACGAGCAGTACTTC
once,TRBV5-5,-,TRBJ2-1,CASSPGLLWGATFF,TGTGCCAGCAGCCCTGGGCTCCTCTGGGGGGCCACGTTCTTC
-,TRBV20-1,-,TRBJ2-7,CSAEDMKYEQYF,TGCAGTGCGGAGGACATGAAATACGAGCAGTACTTC
few,TRBV20-1,-,TRBJ2-5,CSGRRETQYF,TGCAGTGGTCGGAGGGAGACCCAGTACTTC
-,TRBV28,-,TRBJ2-6,CASSAVDKTFSGANVLTF,TGTGCCAGCAGCGCCGTGGACAAGACCTTCTCTGGGGCCAACGTCCTGACTTTC
many,TRBV19,-,TRBJ2-2,CASSPRGTGATGELFF,TGTGCCAGTAGTCCGCGGGGGACAGGCGCCACCGGGGAGCTGTTTTTT
many,TRBV4-1,-,TRBJ2-7,CASSQVRDVSYEQYF,TGCGCCAGCAGCCAAGTGCGGGACGTCTCCTACGAGCAGTACTTC
-,TRBV9,TRBD1,TRBJ1-1,CASSAQGARRDTEAFF,TGTGCCAGCAGCGCACAGGGGGCGCGTCGGGACACTGAAGCTTTCTTT
many,TRBV7-2,-,TRBJ1-6,CASSLLRDSPLHF,TGTGCCAGCAGCTTGCTGAGGGATTCACCCCTCCACTTT
few,TRBV29-1,TRBD2,TRBJ2-3,CSVGGGYDTDTQYF,TGCAGCGTTGGGGGGGGATATGACACAGATACGCAGTATTTT
few,TRBV27,TRBD1,TRBJ1-2,CASRRQGYGYTF,TGTGCCAGCCGGCGACAGGGCTATGGCTACACCTTC
many,TRBV3-1,-,TRBJ1-5,CASSQDLTPYQPQHF,TGTGCCAGCAGCCAAGATCTGACTCCCTATCAGCCCCAGCATTTT
many,TRBV4-2,TRBD2,TRBJ2-1,CASSQDGGGAIDDEQFF,TGTGCCAGCAGCCAAGATGGCGGGGGGGCCATTGACGATGAGCAGTTCTTC
few,TRBV6-1,TRBD1,TRBJ1-1,CASSATGTGSTEAFF,TGTGCCAGCAGCGCTACCGGGACAGGGAGCACTGAAGCTTTCTTT
-,TRBV6-5,-,TRBJ1-6,CASRVERSPLHF,TGTGCCAGCAGAGTGGAGCGTTCACCCCTCCACTTT
-,TRBV4-1,TRBD1,TRBJ2-5,CASSRPTGGGETQYF,TGCGCCAGCAGCCGACCGACAGGGGGCGGAGAGACCCAGTACTTC
many,TRBV24-1,TRBD2,TRBJ2-1,CATSETGTSGSRLDEQFF,TGTGCCACCAGTGAGACCGGGACTAGCGGGAGCCGGTTAGATGAGCAGTTCTTC
few,TRBV7-6,-,TRBJ2-1,CASRPDAYNEQFF,TGTGCCAGCAGGCCCGACGCTTACAATGAGCAGTTCTTC
few,TRBV7-8,-,TRBJ2-1,CASSSVFGEGNEQFF,TGTGCCAGCAGCTCCGTCTTTGGCGAGGGCAATGAGCAGTTCTTC
few,TRBV3-1,-,TRBJ1-1,CASSMGDTEAFF,TGTGCCAGCAGCATGGGGGACACTGAAGCTTTCTTT
few,TRBV10-1,-,TRBJ2-3,CASTRERFTDTQYF,TGCGCCAGCACCCGCGAGCGATTCACAGATACGCAGTATTTT
-,TRBV7-8,TRBD2,TRBJ2-3,CASSSGLGLVGDTQYF,TGTGCCAGCAGCTCAGGGTTAGGACTAGTAGGAGATACGCAGTATTTT